Included here is one TCR beta chain sequence, with context. The data derive from a study of chemoradiotherapy in HPV16-positive cancers. Looking at the study overall: A couple of HPV16-positive patients' cells yielded candidate HPV-specific clones and common motifs.

TCRdb keeps only in-frame clones here, not all; method: immunoSEQ multiplex PCR. Among some 7,000 clones listed, 70% to 90% were seen once. CDR1 and CDR2 from the germline V gene are SNHLY and FYNNEI. The CDR3 spans 14 residues. V shed 7 bases and J shed 5 bases, with 17 bases lying between them. The V gene is TRBV2, the J gene TRBJ1-2; D perhaps matches TRBD1 (6 bases). This specimen was acquired from a patient who underwent chemoradiotherapy. The clonotype originates from a human donor with HPV-associated anogenital cancer. CDR3 protein: CASNLDSSRYGYTF. As DNA, the CDR3 is TGTGCCAGCAACTTGGACAGCAGTCGTTATGGCTACACCTTC.